The clone carrying this TCR beta chain was counted a few times. Alongside a J-beta primer mix, a sample-barcoded 5' primer served in a second PCR lasting roughly 7 to 11 cycles. Every sample produced at least 2.5 million CDR3-containing paired-end reads. TCRdb ran MiXCR on the 5' RACE reads and lists one entry per CDR3 protein. This sample has 850,000 to 1,100,000 distinct CDR3 sequences; more than 30% occur once, and the top ten carry around 12%. This entry belongs to a study of blood T cells in healthy people across ages. This CDR3 spans 15 amino acids. The germline CDR1 and CDR2 sequences are MNHNY and SVGAGI (reference sequence). After removal of 2 bases from V and 4 bases from J, the junction contained 1 base not matched to a gene.

This clonotype was obtained from a man between 18 and 29 years old in good health. Specimen: blood. The chain couples TRBV6-6 to TRBJ2-4; 11 bases align to TRBD1. The CDR3 here is CASSYGQGAKNIQYF. Here the CDR3 DNA reads TGTGCCAGCAGTTACGGACAGGGGGCGAAAAACATTCAGTACTTC.